This section outlines one T cell receptor (beta chain) sequence together with its context. This sample was included in a study of OX40 agonist ivuxolimab in advanced cancers. Data came from immunoSEQ multiplex PCR; TCRdb stores just in-frame clones and leaves some out. The sample consists of around 75,000 clones, 85% to 90% of them appearing once. Trimming stripped 2 bases from V and 1 base from J, with 14 bases between. The CDR3 runs to 16 residues. The germline V gene has CDR1 SGHRS and CDR2 YFSETQ. The specimen comprised CD4+ or CD8+ T cells sorted from blood, sampled in a trial of the OX40 agonist ivuxolimab. The source of this sequence is an adult with an advanced solid tumor such as melanoma, head and neck, liver or kidney cancer. This chain uses TRBV5-1 with TRBJ2-3; D unclear. As DNA, the CDR3 is TGCGCCAGCAGCTTCCGATCCTTATTGGGCACAGATACGCAGTATTTT. It encodes CASSFRSLLGTDTQYF. Looking up the rest from reference TRBV5-1 and TRBJ2-3 gives the full variable domain: KAGVTQTPRYLIKTRGQQVTLSCSPISGHRSVSWYQQTPGQGLQFLFEYFSETQRNKGNFPGRFSGRQFSNSRSEMNVSTLELGDSALYLCASSFRSLLGTDTQYFGPGTRLTVL.